This T cell receptor beta chain derives from a study of persistence of HIV-infected CD4 T cells. V lost 4 bases to trimming and J lost 6 bases, with 13 bases between them. This CDR3 contains 14 residues. The V gene's germline CDR1 is SGHTA and CDR2 FQGTGA. In regard to this clone: Its target is not known.

The libraries were made with immunoSEQ version 4 in survey mode. Each sample used up to about 1 ug genomic DNA diluted to around 10 ng/uL. Generated by immunoSEQ multiplex PCR, the TCRdb table keeps only in-frame clones and is missing some. The repertoire holds 25,000 to 35,000 clones, roughly 70% seen once, with approximately 1.5% in the top ten. An overlapping HIV-1 Gag peptide pool stimulated these cells at 0.95 to 1 ug/peptide/mL. Sorting of responding CD4+ T cells relied on upregulated CD40 ligand together with CD69. For about 20 hours, CD8-depleted PBMCs received anti-CD28/CD49d costimulation, a CD40-blocking antibody and enfuvirtide.

The TCR comes from an adult man with HIV who was CMV-seropositive. The chain is built from TRBV7-3 and TRBJ2-1; TRBD2 is a possible D gene (6 bases). The starting material was CD4+ T cells sorted from PBMCs after approximately 19-hour stimulation, obtained from a patient who received antiretroviral therapy. The CDR3 spells CASSSGLRSNEQFF. CDR3 in DNA: TGTGCCAGCAGCTCTGGACTAAGGAGCAATGAGCAGTTCTTC. Using reference TRBV7-3 and TRBJ2-1 for the parts outside the CDR3, the full variable domain is GAGVSQTPSNKVTEKGKYVELRCDPISGHTALYWYRQSLGQGPEFLIYFQGTGAADDSGLPNDRFFAVRPEGSVSTLKIQRTERGDSAVYLCASSSGLRSNEQFFGPGTRLTVL.